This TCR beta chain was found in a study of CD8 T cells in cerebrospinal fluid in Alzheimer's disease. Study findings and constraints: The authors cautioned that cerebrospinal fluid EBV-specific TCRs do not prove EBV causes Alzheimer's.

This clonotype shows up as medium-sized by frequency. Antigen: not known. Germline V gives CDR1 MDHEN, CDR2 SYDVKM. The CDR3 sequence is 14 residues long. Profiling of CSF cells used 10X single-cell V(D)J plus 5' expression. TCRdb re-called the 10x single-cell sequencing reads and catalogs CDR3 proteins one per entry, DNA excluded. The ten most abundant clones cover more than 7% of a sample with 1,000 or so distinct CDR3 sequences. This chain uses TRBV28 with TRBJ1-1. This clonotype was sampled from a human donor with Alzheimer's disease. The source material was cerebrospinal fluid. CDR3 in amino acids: CASSLIGGNTEAFF.